The 9 T cell receptor beta chains below were found in one sample sequenced in a study of T cell responses to AZD1222 COVID-19 vaccine. Sequenced by immunoSEQ multiplex PCR; TCRdb stores in-frame clones only, minus some. The repertoire consists of roughly 69,000 clones, with 80% occurring once and the leading ten covering more than 13%. The sample was peripheral blood, taken 28 days after the second AZD1222 dose. These receptors all stem from an adult who received the AZD1222 COVID-19 vaccine.

This chain connects TRBV3-1 (or the pseudogene TRBV3-2) to TRBJ1-5; a possible D gene is TRBD1 (6 bases). The CDR3 extends over 13 amino acids. CDR1 is LGHDT, CDR2 YNNKEL, per germline (reference sequence). V was clipped by 4 bases and J by 5 bases, with 9 bases between them. CDR3 in amino acids: CASSRYRDQPQHF. The CDR3 nucleotides are TGTGCCAGCAGCCGTTACAGGGATCAGCCCCAGCATTTT.

The chain uses TRBV5-6 and TRBJ1-1; possible D gene TRBD1, 5 bases. CDR3 size: 15 residues. In germline, CDR1 is SGHDT, CDR2 YYEEEE. V was trimmed by 0 bases and J by 5 bases, leaving 14 bases between them. Here the CDR3 DNA reads TGTGCCAGCAGCTTGGGGGGCGGGGAGGGGACTGAAGCTTTCTTT. This codes for CASSLGGGEGTEAFF.

The chain links TRBV6-1 to TRBJ2-3, with 8 bases lining up with TRBD2. The CDR3 consists of 14 residues. J gave up 5 bases and V 3 bases, and 4 bases lay outside the gene matches. From germline, CDR1 is MNHNS and CDR2 SASEGT. The CDR3, as DNA: TGTGCCAGCAGTGAGTACGGGGGGGGAGATACGCAGTATTTT. Translation gives CASSEYGGGDTQYF.

The chain employs TRBV5-5 and TRBJ1-1, with a possible D match to TRBD1 (6 bases). The CDR3 is 13 residues long. Trimming left V 2 bases short and J 7 bases short, with 12 bases between. Germline CDR1 and CDR2: SGHKS and YYEKEE (reference sequence). This chain's CDR3 is CASSFTGADEAFF. CDR3 in DNA: TGTGCCAGCAGCTTCACGGGGGCAGATGAAGCTTTCTTT. Full variable domain (rest looked up from reference TRBV5-5 and TRBJ1-1): DAGVTQSPTHLIKTRGQQVTLRCSPISGHKSVSWYQQVLGQGPQFIFQYYEKEERGRGNFPDRFSARQFPNYSSELNVNALLLGDSALYLCASSFTGADEAFFGQGTRLTVV.

This chain joins TRBV27 and TRBJ2-3, with D possibly TRBD1 on 6 matching bases. Between the trimmed V and J ends, which lost 5 bases and 1 base, there was a span of 13 bases. Germline CDR1 MNHEY, CDR2 SMNVEV (reference sequence). This CDR3 is built from 15 residues. This CDR3 reads CASSPLGQGTDTQYF. The CDR3 bases are TGTGCCAGCAGTCCGTTGGGACAAGGCACAGATACGCAGTATTTT.

This clone occurred many times. The chain employs TRBV7-9 and TRBJ2-7; D is ambiguous. The length of the CDR3 is 12 residues. The V end was cut by 2 bases, the J end by 2 bases, with 4 bases between. CDR1 is SEHNR, CDR2 FQNEAQ, per germline (reference sequence). CDR3 sequence reads: CASSLLAYEQYF. In DNA, the CDR3 is TGTGCCAGCAGCTTATTGGCCTACGAGCAGTACTTC.

The CDR3 here is CASSPGYSGNTIYF. For the CDR3, the DNA is TGTGCCAGCAGTCCAGGATACTCTGGAAACACCATATATTTT. The rearrangement uses TRBV2 and TRBJ1-3; D not resolved. V was trimmed by 5 bases and J by 0 bases, leaving 8 bases between them. This CDR3 contains 14 residues. Germline CDR1 SNHLY, CDR2 FYNNEI.

This clone was recorded a few times. J is TRBJ2-1 and V is TRBV29-1; maybe TRBD1 (6 bases). The V and J ends lost 0 bases and 5 bases respectively, with 8 bases between them. Per germline, CDR1 SQVTM and CDR2 ANQGSEA. The CDR3 length is 13 residues. CDR3: CSVEDWTDNEQFF. DNA for the CDR3: TGCAGCGTTGAAGACTGGACAGACAATGAGCAGTTCTTC.

The chain has TRBV3-1 (or the pseudogene TRBV3-2) and TRBJ2-5, with 7 bases lining up with TRBD2. The CDR3 runs 14 residues. Germline CDR1 LGHDT, CDR2 YNNKEL (reference sequence). The junction had 8 bases not matched to a gene; V was cut back by 5 bases and J by 5 bases. CDR3 in amino acids: CASSNGGSRETQYF. The CDR3, as DNA: TGTGCCAGCAGCAACGGGGGGTCCAGGGAGACCCAGTACTTC.